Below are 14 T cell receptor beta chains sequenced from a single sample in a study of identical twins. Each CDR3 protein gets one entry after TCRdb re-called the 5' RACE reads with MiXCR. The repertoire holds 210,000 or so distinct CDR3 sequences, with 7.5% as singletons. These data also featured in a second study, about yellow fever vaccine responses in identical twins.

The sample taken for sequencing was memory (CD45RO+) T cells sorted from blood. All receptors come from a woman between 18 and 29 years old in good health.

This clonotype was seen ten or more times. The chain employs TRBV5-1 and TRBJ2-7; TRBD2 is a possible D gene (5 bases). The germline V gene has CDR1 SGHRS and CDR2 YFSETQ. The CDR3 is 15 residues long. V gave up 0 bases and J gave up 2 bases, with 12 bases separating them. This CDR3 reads CASSLGLAGPYEQYF. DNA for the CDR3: TGCGCCAGCAGCTTGGGTCTAGCAGGTCCCTACGAGCAGTACTTC.

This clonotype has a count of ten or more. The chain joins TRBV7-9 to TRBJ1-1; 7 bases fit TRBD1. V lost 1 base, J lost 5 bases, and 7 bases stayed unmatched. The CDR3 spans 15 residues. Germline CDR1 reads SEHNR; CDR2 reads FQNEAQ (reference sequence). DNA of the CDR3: TGTGCCAGCAGCTTAGTTGGGTCAGGGGGAACTGAAGCTTTCTTT. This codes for CASSLVGSGGTEAFF.

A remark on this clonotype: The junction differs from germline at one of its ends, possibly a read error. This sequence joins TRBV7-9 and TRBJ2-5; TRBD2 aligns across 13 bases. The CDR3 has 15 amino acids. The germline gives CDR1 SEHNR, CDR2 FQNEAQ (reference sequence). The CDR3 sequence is CGSSLLAGGQETQYF. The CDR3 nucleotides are TGTGGCAGCAGCTTACTAGCGGGAGGGCAAGAGACCCAGTACTTC.

CDR3 loop: CATSDDSGVGQYGEQYF. The CDR3 region has the DNA TGTGCCACCAGTGATGATTCGGGGGTAGGGCAGTATGGAGAGCAGTACTTC. V is TRBV24-1 and J is TRBJ2-7, with a tentative D call TRBD2 (6 bases). CDR1 is KGHDR, CDR2 SFDVKD, per germline. This CDR3 spans 17 amino acids. Trimming removed 3 bases at V and 7 bases at J, with 24 bases between.

CDR3 protein: CSASGLAENNEQFF. CDR3 nucleotides: TGCAGTGCATCGGGACTAGCGGAGAACAATGAGCAGTTCTTC. This rearrangement joins TRBV20-1 to TRBJ2-1; 11 bases align to TRBD2. V dropped 6 bases and J dropped 5; count of bases not matched to a gene: 6. The CDR3 is 14 residues long. CDR1 is DFQATT and CDR2 is SNEGSKA in the germline V gene (reference sequence).

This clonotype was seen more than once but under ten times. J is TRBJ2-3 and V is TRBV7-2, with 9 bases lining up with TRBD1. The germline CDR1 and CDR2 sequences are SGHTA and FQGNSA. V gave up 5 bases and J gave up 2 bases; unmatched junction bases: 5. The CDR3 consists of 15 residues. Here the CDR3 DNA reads TGTGCCAGCAGCCAGGGACAGGGAAACACAGATACGCAGTATTTT. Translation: CASSQGQGNTDTQYF. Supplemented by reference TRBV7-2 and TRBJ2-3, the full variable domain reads GAGVSQSPSNKVTEKGKDVELRCDPISGHTALYWYRQSLGQGLEFLIYFQGNSAPDKSGLPSDRFSAERTGGSVSTLTIQRTQQEDSAVYLCASSQGQGNTDTQYFGPGTRLTVL.

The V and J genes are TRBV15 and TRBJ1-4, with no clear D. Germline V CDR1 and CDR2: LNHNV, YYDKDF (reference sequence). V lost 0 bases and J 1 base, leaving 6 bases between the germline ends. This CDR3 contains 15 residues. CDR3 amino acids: CATSRERGTNEKLFF. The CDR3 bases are TGTGCCACCAGCAGAGAGAGAGGAACTAATGAAAAACTGTTTTTT.

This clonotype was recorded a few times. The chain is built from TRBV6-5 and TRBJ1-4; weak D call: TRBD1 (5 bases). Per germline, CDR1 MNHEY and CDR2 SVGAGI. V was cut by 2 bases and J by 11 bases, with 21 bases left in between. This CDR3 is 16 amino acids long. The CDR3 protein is CASSYAKGTDGRKLFF. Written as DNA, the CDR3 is TGTGCCAGCAGTTACGCGAAGGGGACTGACGGACGGAAACTGTTTTTT.

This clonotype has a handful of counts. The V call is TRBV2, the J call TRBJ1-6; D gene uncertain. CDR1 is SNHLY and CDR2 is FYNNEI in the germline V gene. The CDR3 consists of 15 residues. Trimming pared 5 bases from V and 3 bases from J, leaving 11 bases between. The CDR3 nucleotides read TGTGCCAGCAGTCACGAGACATTCTATAATTCACCCCTCCACTTT. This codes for CASSHETFYNSPLHF.

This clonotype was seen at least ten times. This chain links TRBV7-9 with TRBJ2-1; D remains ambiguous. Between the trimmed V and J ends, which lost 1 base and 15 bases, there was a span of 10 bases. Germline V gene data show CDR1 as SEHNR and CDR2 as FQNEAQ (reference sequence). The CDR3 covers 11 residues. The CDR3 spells CASSLGVPGFF. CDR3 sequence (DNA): TGTGCCAGCAGCTTAGGGGTCCCAGGGTTCTTC. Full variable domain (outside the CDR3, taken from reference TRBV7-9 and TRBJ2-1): DTGVSQNPRHKITKRGQNVTFRCDPISEHNRLYWYRQTLGQGPEFLTYFQNEAQLEKSRLLSDRFSAERPKGSFSTLEIQRTEQGDSAMYLCASSLGVPGFFGPGTRLTVL.

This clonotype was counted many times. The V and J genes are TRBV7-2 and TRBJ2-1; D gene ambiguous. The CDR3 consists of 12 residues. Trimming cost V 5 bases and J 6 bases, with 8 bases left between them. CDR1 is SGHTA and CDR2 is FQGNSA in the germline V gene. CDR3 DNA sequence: TGTGCCAGCAGCAACTACTTCAATGAGCAGTTCTTC. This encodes CASSNYFNEQFF.

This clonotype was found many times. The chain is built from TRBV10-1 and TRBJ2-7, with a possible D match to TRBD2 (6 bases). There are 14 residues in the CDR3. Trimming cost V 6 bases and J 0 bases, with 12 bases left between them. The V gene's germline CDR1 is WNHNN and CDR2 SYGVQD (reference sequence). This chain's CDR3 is CASSRDLSSYEQYF. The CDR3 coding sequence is TGCGCCAGCAGCCGGGACTTGAGCTCCTACGAGCAGTACTTC.

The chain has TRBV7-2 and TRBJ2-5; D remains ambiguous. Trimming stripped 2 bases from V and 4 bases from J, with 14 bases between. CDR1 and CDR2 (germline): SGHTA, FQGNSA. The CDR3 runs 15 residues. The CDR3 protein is CASSLNLVMGETQYF. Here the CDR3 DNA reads TGTGCCAGCAGCTTAAATCTGGTTATGGGAGAGACCCAGTACTTC.

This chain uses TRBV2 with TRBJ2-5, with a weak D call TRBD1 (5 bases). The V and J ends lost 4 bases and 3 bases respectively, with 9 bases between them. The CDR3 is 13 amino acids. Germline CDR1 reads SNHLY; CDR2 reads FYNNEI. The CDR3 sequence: CASSVVTEETQYF. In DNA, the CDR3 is TGTGCCAGCAGTGTAGTGACAGAAGAGACCCAGTACTTC.